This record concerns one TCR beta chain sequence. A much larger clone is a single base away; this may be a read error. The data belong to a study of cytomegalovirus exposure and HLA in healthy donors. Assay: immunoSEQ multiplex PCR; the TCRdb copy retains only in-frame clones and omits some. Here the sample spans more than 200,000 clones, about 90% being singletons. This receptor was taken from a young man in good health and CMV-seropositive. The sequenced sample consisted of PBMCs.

CDR3 bases: TGTGCCAGCAGTTGGGACAGAGGCTATGGCTACACCTTC. The encoded protein is CASSWDRGYGYTF. V and J are TRBV5-4 and TRBJ1-2; TRBD1 matches 7 bases. This CDR3 region has 13 residues. Losses at the gene ends were 5 bases for V and 4 bases for J; bases not matched to a gene: 5. Germline V gene lookup returns CDR1 SGHNT and CDR2 YYREEE (reference sequence). Looking up the rest from reference TRBV5-4 and TRBJ1-2 gives the full variable domain: ETGVTQSPTHLIKTRGQQVTLRCSSQSGHNTVSWYQQALGQGPQFIFQYYREEENGRGNFPPRFSGLQFPNYSSELNVNALELDDSALYLCASSWDRGYGYTFGSGTRLTVV.